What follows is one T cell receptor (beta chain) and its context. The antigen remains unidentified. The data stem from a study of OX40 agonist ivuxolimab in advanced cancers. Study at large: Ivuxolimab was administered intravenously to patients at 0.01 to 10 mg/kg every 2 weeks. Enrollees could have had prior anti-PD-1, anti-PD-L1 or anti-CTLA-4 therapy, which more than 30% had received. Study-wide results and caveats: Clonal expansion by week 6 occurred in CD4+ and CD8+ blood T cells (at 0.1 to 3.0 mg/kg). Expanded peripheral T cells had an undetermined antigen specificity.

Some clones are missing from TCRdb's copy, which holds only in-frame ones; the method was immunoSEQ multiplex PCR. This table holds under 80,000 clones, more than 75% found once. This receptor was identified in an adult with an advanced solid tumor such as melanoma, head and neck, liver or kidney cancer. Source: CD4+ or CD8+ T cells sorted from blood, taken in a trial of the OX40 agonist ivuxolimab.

The CDR3, as DNA: TGTGCCAGCAGCCCGGGGGGGGCGGAGACCTACGAGCAGTACTTC. This gives the protein CASSPGGAETYEQYF. This chain connects TRBV4-2 to TRBJ2-7; 8 bases are shared with TRBD2. This CDR3 has 15 amino acids. The ends lost 4 bases at V and 2 bases at J; junction bases unmatched: 7. Germline V gene sequence: CDR1 LGHNA, CDR2 YNFKEQ.